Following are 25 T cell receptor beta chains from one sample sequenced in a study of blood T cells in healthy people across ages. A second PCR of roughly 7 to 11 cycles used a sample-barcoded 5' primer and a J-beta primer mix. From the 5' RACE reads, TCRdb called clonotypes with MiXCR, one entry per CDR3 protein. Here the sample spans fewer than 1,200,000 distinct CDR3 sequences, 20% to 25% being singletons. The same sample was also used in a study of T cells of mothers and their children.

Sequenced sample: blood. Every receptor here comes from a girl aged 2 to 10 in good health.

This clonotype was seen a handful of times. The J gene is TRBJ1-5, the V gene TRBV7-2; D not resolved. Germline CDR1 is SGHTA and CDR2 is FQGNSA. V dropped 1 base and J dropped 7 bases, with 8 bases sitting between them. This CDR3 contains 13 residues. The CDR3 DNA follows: TGTGCCAGCAGCTTAGAGGAATACCAGCCCCAGCATTTT. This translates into CASSLEEYQPQHF.

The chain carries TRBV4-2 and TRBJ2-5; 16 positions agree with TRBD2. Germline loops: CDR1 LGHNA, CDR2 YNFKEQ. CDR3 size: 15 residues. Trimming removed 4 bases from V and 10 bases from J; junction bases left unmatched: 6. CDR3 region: CASSLVGTSGGDQYF. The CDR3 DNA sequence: TGTGCCAGCAGCCTGGTAGGGACTAGCGGGGGGGACCAGTACTTC.

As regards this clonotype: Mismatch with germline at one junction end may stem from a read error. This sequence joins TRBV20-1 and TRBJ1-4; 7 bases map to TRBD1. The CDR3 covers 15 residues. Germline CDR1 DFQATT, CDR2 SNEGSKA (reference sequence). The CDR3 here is CSARQTGDFNEKLSF. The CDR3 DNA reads TGCAGTGCTAGACAAACAGGGGATTTTAATGAAAAACTGTCTTTT.

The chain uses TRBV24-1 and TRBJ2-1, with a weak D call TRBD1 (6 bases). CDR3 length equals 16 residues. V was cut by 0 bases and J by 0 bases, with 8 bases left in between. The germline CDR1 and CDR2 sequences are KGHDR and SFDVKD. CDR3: CATSDLWGHSYNEQFF. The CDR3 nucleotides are TGTGCCACCAGTGATTTGTGGGGACACTCCTACAATGAGCAGTTCTTC.

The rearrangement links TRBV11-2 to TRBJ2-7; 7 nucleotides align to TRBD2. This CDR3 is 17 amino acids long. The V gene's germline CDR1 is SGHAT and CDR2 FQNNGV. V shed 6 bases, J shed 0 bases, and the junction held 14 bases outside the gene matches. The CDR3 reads CASSYSILAASSYEQYF. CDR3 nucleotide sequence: TGTGCCAGCAGTTATAGCATCCTAGCGGCAAGCTCCTACGAGCAGTACTTC.

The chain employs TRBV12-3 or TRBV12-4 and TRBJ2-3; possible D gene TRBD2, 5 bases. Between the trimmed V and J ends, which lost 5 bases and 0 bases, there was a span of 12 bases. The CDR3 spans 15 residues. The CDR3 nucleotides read TGTGCCAGCAGTCCAGGAGGAAGTAGCACAGATACGCAGTATTTT. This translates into CASSPGGSSTDTQYF.

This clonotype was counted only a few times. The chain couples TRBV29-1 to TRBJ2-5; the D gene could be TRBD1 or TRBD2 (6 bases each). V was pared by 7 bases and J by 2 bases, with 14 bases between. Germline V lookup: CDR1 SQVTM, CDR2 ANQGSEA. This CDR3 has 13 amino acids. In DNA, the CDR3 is TGCAGCGCCAGTAAAGGGGGGCAAGAGACCCAGTACTTC. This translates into CSASKGGQETQYF.

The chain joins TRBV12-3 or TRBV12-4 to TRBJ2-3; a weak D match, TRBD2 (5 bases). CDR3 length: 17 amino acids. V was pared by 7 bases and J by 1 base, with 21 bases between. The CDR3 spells CASNREILGSGTDTQYF. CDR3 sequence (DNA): TGTGCCAGCAACCGGGAAATCCTAGGGTCGGGCACAGATACGCAGTATTTT.

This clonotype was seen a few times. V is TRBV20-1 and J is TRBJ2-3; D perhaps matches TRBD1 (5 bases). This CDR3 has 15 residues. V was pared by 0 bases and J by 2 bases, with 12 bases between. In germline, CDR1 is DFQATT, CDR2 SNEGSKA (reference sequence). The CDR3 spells CSARDTGWDTDTQYF. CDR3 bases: TGCAGTGCTAGAGATACAGGTTGGGACACAGATACGCAGTATTTT.

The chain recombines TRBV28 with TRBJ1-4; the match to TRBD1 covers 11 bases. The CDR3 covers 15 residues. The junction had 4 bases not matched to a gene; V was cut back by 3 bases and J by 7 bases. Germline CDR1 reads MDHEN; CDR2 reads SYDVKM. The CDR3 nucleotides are TGTGCCAGCAGTTTGGCGGGACAGGGGGTTGAAAAACTGTTTTTT. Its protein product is CASSLAGQGVEKLFF.

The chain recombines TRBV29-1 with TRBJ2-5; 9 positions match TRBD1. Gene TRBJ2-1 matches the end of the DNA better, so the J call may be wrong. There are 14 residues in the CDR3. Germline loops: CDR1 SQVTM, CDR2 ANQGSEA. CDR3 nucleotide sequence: TGCAGCGCCCCCCGGGACAGGGAAAAAGATGAGCAGTTCTTC. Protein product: CSAPRDREKDEQFF.

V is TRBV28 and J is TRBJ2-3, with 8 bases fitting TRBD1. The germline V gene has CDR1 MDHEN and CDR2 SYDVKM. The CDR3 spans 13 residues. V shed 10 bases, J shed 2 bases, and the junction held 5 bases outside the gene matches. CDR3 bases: TGTGCCACCAGGACAGGGAACACAGATACGCAGTATTTT. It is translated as CATRTGNTDTQYF.

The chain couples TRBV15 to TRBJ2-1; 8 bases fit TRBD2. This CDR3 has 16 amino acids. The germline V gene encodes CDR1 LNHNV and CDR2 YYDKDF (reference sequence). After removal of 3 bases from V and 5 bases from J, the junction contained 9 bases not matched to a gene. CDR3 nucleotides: TGTGCCACCAGCAGCCCTCTTACACTAGCGGACAATGAGCAGTTCTTC. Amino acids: CATSSPLTLADNEQFF.

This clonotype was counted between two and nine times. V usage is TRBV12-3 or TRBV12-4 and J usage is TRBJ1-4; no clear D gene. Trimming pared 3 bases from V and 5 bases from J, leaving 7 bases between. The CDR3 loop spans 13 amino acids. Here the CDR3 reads CASSLWANEKLFF. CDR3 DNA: TGTGCCAGCAGTTTGTGGGCCAATGAAAAACTGTTTTTT.

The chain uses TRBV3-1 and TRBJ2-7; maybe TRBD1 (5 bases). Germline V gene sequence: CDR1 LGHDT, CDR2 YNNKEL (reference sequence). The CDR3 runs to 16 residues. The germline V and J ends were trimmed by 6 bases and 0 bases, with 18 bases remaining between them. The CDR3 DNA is TGTGCCAGCAGTCTAACAGGAAACTTTCGCTCCTACGAGCAGTACTTC. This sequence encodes CASSLTGNFRSYEQYF.

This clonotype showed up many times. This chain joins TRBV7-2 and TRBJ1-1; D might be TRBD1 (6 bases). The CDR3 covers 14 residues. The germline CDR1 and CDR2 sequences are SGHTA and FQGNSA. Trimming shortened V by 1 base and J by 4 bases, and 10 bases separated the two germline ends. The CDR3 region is CASSLEQGFTEAFF. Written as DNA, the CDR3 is TGTGCCAGCAGCTTAGAACAGGGTTTCACTGAAGCTTTCTTT.

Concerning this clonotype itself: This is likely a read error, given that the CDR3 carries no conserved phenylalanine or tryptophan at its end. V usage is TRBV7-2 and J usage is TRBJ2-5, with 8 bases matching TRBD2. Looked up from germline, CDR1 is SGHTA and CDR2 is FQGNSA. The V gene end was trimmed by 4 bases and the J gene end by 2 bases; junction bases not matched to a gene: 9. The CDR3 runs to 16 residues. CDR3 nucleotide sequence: TGTGCCAGCAGCTCCGACGGGGGGGGCTTGCAAGAGACCCAGTACCTC. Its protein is CASSSDGGGLQETQYL.

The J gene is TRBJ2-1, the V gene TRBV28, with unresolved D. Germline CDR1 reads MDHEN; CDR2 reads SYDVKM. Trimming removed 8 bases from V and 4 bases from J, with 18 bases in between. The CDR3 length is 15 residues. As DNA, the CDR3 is TGTGCCAGCCAGACCTTAAGTCCCCTTTACAATGAGCAGTTCTTC. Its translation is CASQTLSPLYNEQFF.

This CDR3 reads CASSQKGNTIYF. CDR3 coding DNA: TGTGCCAGCAGCCAGAAGGGAAACACCATATATTTT. V gene TRBV3-1 combines with J gene TRBJ1-3, with D unresolved. Per germline, CDR1 LGHDT and CDR2 YNNKEL (reference sequence). CDR3 length: 12 amino acids. With 3 bases removed from V and 4 bases from J, the gap between germline ends came to 4 bases.

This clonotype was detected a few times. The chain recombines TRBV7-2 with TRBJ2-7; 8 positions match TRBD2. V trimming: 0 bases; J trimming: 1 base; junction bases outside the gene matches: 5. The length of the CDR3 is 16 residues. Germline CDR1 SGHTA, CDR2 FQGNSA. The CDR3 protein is CASSLARTSGSYEQYF. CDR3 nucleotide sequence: TGTGCCAGCAGCTTAGCTCGAACTAGCGGATCCTACGAGCAGTACTTC.

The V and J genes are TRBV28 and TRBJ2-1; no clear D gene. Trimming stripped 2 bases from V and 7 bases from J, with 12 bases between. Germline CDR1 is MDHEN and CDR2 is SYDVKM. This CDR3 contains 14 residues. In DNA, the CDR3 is TGTGCCAGCAGTTTAGTTGGCCCTAAGAATGAGCAGTTCTTC. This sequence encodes CASSLVGPKNEQFF. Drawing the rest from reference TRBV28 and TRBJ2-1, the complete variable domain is DVKVTQSSRYLVKRTGEKVFLECVQDMDHENMFWYRQDPGLGLRLIYFSYDVKMKEKGDIPEGYSVSREKKERFSLILESASTNQTSMYLCASSLVGPKNEQFFGPGTRLTVL.

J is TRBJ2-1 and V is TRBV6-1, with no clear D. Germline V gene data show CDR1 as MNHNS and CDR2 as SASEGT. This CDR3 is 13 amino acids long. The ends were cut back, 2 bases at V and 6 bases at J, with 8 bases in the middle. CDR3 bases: TGTGCCAGCAGTGAAACGGTCGTCAATGAGCAGTTCTTC. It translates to CASSETVVNEQFF.

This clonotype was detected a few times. CDR3: CASSLGSSGSRYNEQFF. CDR3 DNA sequence: TGTGCCAGCAGCTTAGGGTCTAGCGGGAGTCGTTACAATGAGCAGTTCTTC. The V call is TRBV7-8, the J call TRBJ2-1; the match to TRBD2 covers 10 bases. V dropped 1 base and J dropped 4; count of bases not matched to a gene: 7. The CDR3 contains 17 residues. Germline CDR1 reads SGHVS; CDR2 reads FQNEAQ.

The CDR3 is CASSLDAQSFNEKLFF. CDR3 sequence (DNA): TGCGCCAGCAGCTTGGATGCCCAGAGTTTTAATGAAAAACTGTTTTTT. The J gene is TRBJ1-4, the V gene TRBV5-1; no clear D gene. The length of the CDR3 is 16 residues. V lost 0 bases, J lost 4 bases, and 13 bases lay in between. The germline V gene has CDR1 SGHRS and CDR2 YFSETQ.

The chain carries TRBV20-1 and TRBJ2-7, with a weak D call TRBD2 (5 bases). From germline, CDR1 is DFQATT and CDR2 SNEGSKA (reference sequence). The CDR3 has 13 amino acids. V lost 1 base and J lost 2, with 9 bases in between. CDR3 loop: CSARGGSPYEQYF. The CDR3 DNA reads TGCAGTGCTAGAGGAGGGAGCCCCTACGAGCAGTACTTC.